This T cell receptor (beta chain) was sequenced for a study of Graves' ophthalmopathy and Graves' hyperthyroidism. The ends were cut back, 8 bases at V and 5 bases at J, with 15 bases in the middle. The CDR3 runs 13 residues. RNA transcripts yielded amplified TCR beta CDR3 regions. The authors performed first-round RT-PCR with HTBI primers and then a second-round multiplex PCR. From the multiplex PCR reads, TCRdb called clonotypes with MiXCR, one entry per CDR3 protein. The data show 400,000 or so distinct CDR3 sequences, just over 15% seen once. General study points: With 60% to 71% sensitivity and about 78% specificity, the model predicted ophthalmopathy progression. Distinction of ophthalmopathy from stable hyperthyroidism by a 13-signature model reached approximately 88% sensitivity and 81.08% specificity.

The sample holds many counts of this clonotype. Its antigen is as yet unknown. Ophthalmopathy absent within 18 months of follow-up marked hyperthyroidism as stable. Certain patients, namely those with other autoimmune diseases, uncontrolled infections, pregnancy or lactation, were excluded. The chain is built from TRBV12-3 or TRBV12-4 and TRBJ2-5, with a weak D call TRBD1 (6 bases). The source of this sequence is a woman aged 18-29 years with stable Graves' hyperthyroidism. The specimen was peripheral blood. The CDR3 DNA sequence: TGTGCCAGCCCCCGCCGCAGGGGCGAGACCCAGTACTTC. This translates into CASPRRRGETQYF.